These 2 T cell receptor beta chains originate from one sample sequenced in a study of blood T cell repertoires in COVID-19. Assay used: immunoSEQ multiplex PCR; TCRdb lists only in-frame clones, some missing. The sample gives 300,000 to 450,000 clones, 81% of which show up once; roughly 1.2% is in the top ten. The sample comprised peripheral blood. The source of these receptors is a human donor with acute or convalescent COVID-19. The donor label of this sample is uncertain.

The rearrangement uses TRBV6-5 and TRBJ1-2; D is unclear. V lost 6 bases and J 2 bases, leaving 10 bases between the germline ends. The CDR3 covers 13 residues. CDR1 is MNHEY and CDR2 is SVGAGI in the germline V gene. The CDR3 protein is CASRPVGNYGYTF. For the CDR3, the DNA is TGTGCCAGCAGACCGGTCGGGAACTATGGCTACACCTTC.

CDR3 amino acids: CASSSNRDWGYNEQFF. The CDR3 DNA reads TGTGCCAGCAGCTCAAACCGGGACTGGGGCTACAATGAGCAGTTCTTC. The chain joins TRBV7-9 to TRBJ2-1; D is possibly TRBD2 (6 bases). The CDR3 is 16 residues long. Trimming stripped 4 bases from V and 3 bases from J, with 16 bases between. Germline CDR1 and CDR2: SEHNR and FQNEAQ (reference sequence). The variable domain in full, with the rest retrieved from reference TRBV7-9 and TRBJ2-1, is DTGVSQNPRHKITKRGQNVTFRCDPISEHNRLYWYRQTLGQGPEFLTYFQNEAQLEKSRLLSDRFSAERPKGSFSTLEIQRTEQGDSAMYLCASSSNRDWGYNEQFFGPGTRLTVL.